This entry concerns a single T cell receptor beta chain. The antigen this receptor binds is unknown. No clone much larger than this one lies a single base away; base qualities are absent. The sample comes from a study of blood T cells in healthy people across ages (dated by TCRdb to between 2014 and 2017). Concerning the study at large: In model experiments, roughly one uniquely barcoded TCR beta cDNA molecule per two T cells was captured by template switching. To track age-related changes in TCR beta repertoire diversity, the study relied on deep sequencing normalized with unique cDNA molecular identifiers. The donors were divided into four age groups: young (average around 16 years), middle-aged (approximately 39), aged (about 62) and long-lived (more than 75). Donors of different ages were randomly distributed across sequencing lanes to avoid experimental bias. The study analyzed two additional independent replicas of 1 million unique cDNA reads from the same blood draw for two donors, one aged 18 to 29 and one aged 80 or older.

Reading the germline V gene gives CDR1 MNHEY and CDR2 SVGEGT. Relative to germline, V is missing 5 bases and J is missing 0 bases, with 5 bases of the junction outside any gene match. The CDR3 goes from the cysteine to the phenylalanine over 15 residues. The sequence is cut down to CDR3 DNA, 45 bases in frame from base 1. The investigation overall reported the following: Because profiling used bulk unsorted PBMCs, naive and antigen-experienced compartments could not be compared conclusively. The percentage of naive T cells measured by flow cytometry correlated strongly with observed TCR beta diversity. Estimates of total diversity based on one million sequenced T cells were regarded as lower bounds and as underestimates. The long-lived group showed more naive CD4+ T cells, fewer expanded clones and increased TCR diversity than the aged group, suggesting age selection. Because the CMV infection status of the donors was unknown, age-related changes in expanded clonotypes may potentially have been confounded. As age increased, observed TCR beta diversity per million T cells dropped in a roughly linear way, and a significant reduction was already evident by age 40.

Donors were 35 to 40 systemically healthy Caucasian individuals from Russia aged roughly 6 to 100 years. Each donor gave about 11 milliliters of peripheral blood, drawn into EDTA-treated Vacutainer tubes. PBMCs were isolated by Ficoll-Paque density-gradient centrifugation, with at least 7 million obtained per sample. Total RNA, at least 5 micrograms per sample, was extracted from PBMCs with Trizol reagent. Naive CD45RAhigh/CD27high T cell percentages were measured by flow cytometry on a PBMC aliquot from every donor. Library creation used 5' RACE. The sequencer listed for this sample is Illumina HiSeq 2500. A second PCR of about 6 to 11 cycles was performed with a sample-barcoded 5' primer and a J-beta primer mix. A unique molecular identifier was introduced onto each TCR beta cDNA molecule by a template-switch 5' adaptor carrying 12 random nucleotides. At least 2.5 million CDR3-containing paired-end reads were obtained from each sample. All of the RNA was converted into first-strand cDNA using the Mint cDNA synthesis kit, with a TRBC-specific oligonucleotide serving as the primer. After uracil-DNA glycosylase treatment, a first 18-cycle PCR used universal primers M1SS and BC2_uni_R on all cDNA. Regarding the original processing steps: For normalization, 1 million high-quality reads, each with a distinct molecular identifier, were randomly selected from each sample. Instead of being binned into consensus sequences, reads with shared molecular identifiers were discarded. CDR3 identification, clonotype clustering and error correction used MiTCR with a Q25 quality threshold and the strictest error-elimination algorithm. A nonparametric unseen species model with Euler transformation was used to estimate lower-bound total TCR beta diversity. The public reads were reprocessed in TCRdb via fastp at Q25 and MiXCR, keeping in-frame beta chains. Every distinct CDR3 protein forms one entry, paired with its most common genes and DNA. These V and J calls are TCRdb output, not the study's own analysis. The sample data list about 1.8 million distinct CDR3 sequences, and around 50% of these were observed just once. Roughly 2% of the sample goes to the ten largest clones.

The sequence derives from a woman aged 40 to 50 in good health. Material: blood. The chain links TRBV6-2 or TRBV6-3 with TRBJ1-2, and 8 junction bases match TRBD1. This receptor carries the CDR3 CASSRTGFTNYGYTF. The DNA reads as follows: TGTGCCAGCAGTCGGACAGGGTTTACTAACTATGGCTACACCTTC.